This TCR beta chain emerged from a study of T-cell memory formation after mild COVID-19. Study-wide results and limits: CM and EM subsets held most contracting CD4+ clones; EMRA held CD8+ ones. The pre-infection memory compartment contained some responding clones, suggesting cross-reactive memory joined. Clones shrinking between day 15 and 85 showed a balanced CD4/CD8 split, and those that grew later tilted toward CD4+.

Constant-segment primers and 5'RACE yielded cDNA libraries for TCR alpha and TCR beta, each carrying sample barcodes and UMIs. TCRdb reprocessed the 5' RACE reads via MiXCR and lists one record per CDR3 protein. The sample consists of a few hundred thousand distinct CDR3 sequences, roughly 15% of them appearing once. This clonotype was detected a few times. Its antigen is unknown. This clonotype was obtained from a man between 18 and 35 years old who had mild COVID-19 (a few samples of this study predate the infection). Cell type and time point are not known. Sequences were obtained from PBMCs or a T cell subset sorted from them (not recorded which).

CDR3 bases: TGCGCCAGCAGCCAAGATACGGCTCAACAGTATAGCAATCAGCCCCAGCATTTT. Its protein product is CASSQDTAQQYSNQPQHF. The chain is built from TRBV4-1 and TRBJ1-5; the D is unclear. CDR1 is MGHRA, CDR2 YSYEKL, per germline. The CDR3 runs 18 residues. V lost 0 bases and J 0 bases, leaving 15 bases between the germline ends.